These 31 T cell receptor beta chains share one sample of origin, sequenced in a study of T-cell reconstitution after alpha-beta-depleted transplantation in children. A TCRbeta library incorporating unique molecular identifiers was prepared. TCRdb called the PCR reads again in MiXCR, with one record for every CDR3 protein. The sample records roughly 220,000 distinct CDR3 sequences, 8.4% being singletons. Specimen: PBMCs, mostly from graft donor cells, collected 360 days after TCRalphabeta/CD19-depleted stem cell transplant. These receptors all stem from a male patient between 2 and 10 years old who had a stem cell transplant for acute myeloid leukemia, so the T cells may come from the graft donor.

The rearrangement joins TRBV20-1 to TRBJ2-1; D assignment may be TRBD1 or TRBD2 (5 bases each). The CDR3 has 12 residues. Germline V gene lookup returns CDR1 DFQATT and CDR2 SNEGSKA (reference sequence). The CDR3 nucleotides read TGCAGCGTACCGAGGGGCAGCAATGAGCAGTTCTTC. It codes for CSVPRGSNEQFF.

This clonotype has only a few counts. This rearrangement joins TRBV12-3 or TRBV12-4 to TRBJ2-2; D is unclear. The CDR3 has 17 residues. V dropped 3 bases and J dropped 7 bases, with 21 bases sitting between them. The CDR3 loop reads CASSFVPGSLPIGELFF. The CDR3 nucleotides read TGTGCCAGCAGTTTTGTCCCCGGGTCTTTGCCAATCGGGGAGCTGTTTTTT.

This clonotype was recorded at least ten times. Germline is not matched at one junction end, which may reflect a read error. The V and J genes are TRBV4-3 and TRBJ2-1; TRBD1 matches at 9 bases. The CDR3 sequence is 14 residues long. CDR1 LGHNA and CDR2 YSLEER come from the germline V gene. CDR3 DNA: TGCGCCAGCAGCAAAGAATGGGGGGACAGGGATGAGTTCTTC. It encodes CASSKEWGDRDEFF.

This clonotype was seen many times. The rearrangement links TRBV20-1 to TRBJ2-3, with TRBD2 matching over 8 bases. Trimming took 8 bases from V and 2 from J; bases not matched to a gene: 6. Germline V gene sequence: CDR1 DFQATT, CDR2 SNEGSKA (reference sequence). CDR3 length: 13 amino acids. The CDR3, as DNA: TGCAGTCTTAGCGGGACCTCCACAGATACGCAGTATTTT. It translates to CSLSGTSTDTQYF.

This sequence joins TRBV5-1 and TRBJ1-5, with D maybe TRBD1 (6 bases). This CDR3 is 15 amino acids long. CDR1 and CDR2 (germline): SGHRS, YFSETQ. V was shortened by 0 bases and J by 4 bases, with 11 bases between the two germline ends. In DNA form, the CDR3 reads TGCGCCAGCAGCTTGGCCGGCAGGGGAAATCAGCCCCAGCATTTT. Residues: CASSLAGRGNQPQHF.

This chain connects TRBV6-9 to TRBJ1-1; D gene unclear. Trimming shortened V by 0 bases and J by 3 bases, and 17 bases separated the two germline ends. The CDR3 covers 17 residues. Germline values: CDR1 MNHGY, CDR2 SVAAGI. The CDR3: CASSYSKGREGYTEAFF. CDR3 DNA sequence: TGTGCCAGCAGTTATTCGAAAGGTCGGGAGGGATACACTGAAGCTTTCTTT.

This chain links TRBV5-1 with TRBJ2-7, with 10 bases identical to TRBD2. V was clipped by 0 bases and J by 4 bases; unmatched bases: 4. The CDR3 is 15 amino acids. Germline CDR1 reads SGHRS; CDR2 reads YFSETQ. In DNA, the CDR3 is TGCGCCAGCAGCTTGGTTGCGGGACTAGCGTACGAGCAGTACTTC. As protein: CASSLVAGLAYEQYF.

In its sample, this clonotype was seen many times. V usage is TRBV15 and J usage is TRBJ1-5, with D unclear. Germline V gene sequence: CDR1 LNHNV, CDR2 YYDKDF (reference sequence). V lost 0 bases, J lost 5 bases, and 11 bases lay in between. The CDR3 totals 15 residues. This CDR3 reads CATSREKGGYQPQHF. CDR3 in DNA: TGTGCCACCAGCAGAGAGAAAGGAGGTTATCAGCCCCAGCATTTT.

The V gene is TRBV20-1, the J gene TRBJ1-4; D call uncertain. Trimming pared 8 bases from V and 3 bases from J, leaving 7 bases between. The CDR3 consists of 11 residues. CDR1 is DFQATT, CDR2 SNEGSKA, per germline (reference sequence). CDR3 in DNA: TGCAGTACCCGCTCTAATGAAAAACTGTTTTTT. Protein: CSTRSNEKLFF.

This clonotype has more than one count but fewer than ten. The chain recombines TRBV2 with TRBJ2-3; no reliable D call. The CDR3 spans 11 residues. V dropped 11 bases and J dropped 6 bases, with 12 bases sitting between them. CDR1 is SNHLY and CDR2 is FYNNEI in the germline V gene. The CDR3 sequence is CALAVEDTQYF. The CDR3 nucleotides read TGTGCCTTAGCAGTTGAGGATACGCAGTATTTT.

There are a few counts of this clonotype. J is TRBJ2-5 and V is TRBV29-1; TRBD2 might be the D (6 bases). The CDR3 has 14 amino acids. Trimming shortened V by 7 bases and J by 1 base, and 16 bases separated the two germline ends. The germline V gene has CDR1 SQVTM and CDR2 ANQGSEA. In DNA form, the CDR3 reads TGCAGCGCCCGGCGGGGCACTGGCCAAGAGACCCAGTACTTC. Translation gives CSARRGTGQETQYF.

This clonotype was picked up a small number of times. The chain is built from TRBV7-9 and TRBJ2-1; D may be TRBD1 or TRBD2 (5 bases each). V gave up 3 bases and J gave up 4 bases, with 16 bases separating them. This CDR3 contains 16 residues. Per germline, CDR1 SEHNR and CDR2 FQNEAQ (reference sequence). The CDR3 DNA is TGTGCCAGCAGCTTCATTCCGGGACCCGGGTACAATGAGCAGTTCTTC. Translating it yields CASSFIPGPGYNEQFF.

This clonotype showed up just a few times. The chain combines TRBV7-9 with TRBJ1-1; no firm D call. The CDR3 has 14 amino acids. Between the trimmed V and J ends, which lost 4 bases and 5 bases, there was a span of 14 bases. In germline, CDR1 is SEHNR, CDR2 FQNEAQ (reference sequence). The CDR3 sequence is CASSSGVTGTEAFF. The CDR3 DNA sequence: TGTGCCAGCAGCTCAGGAGTCACCGGTACTGAAGCTTTCTTT.

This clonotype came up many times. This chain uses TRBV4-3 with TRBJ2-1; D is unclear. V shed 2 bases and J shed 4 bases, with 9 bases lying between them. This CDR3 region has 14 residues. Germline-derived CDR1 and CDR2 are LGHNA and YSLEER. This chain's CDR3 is CASSQRTQYNEQFF. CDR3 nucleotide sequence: TGCGCCAGCAGCCAAAGGACGCAATACAATGAGCAGTTCTTC.

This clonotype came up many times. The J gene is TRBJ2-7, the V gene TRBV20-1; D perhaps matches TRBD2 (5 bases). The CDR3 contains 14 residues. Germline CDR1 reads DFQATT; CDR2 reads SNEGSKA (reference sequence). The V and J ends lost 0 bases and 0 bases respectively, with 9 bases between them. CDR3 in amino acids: CSARDTGSSYEQYF. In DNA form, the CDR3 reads TGCAGTGCTAGAGACACGGGGAGCTCCTACGAGCAGTACTTC.

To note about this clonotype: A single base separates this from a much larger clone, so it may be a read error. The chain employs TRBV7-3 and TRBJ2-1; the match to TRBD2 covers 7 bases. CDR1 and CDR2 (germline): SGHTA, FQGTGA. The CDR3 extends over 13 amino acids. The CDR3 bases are TGTTCCAGCAGCTTAAGCGGGGACAATGAGCAGTTCTTC. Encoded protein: CSSSLSGDNEQFF.

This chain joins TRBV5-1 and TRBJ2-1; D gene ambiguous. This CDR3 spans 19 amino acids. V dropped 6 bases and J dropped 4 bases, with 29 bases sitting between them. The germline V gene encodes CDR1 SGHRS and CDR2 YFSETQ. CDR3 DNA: TGCGCCAGCATCGGGTGCCTGGGGAAAGGGATCCGTAAGTACAATGAGCAGTTCTTC. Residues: CASIGCLGKGIRKYNEQFF. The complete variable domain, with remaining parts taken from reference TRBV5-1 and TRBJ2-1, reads KAGVTQTPRYLIKTRGQQVTLSCSPISGHRSVSWYQQTPGQGLQFLFEYFSETQRNKGNFPGRFSGRQFSNSRSEMNVSTLELGDSALYLCASIGCLGKGIRKYNEQFFGPGTRLTVL.

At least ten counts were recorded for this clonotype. CDR3 bases: TGTGCCAGCAGTTTGAATAGCGGGGAGGATACGCAGTATTTT. Its protein product is CASSLNSGEDTQYF. The gene calls are TRBV12-3 or TRBV12-4 and TRBJ2-3; 8 bases align to TRBD2. Germline trimming cut 3 bases from V and 6 bases from J; bases unmatched to any gene: 5. The CDR3 covers 14 residues.

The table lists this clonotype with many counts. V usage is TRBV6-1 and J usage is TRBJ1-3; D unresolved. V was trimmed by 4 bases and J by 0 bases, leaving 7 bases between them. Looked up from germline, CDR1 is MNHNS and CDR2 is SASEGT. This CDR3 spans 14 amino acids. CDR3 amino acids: CASSAVLSGNTIYF. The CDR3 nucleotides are TGTGCCAGCAGTGCCGTTCTCTCTGGAAACACCATATATTTT.

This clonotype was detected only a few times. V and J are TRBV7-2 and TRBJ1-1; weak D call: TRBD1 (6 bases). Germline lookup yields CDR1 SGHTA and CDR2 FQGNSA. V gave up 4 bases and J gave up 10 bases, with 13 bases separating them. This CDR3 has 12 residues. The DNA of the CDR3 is TGTGCCAGCAGCTCCGCAGGGGTTTCAGCTTTCTTT. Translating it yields CASSSAGVSAFF.

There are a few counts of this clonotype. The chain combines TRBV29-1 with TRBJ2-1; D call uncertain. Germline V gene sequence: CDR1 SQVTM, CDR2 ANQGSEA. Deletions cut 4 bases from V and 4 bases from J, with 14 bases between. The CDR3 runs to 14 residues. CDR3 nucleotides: TGCAGCGTTGTCGCGGTAGGAAGTTACAATGAGCAGTTCTTC. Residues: CSVVAVGSYNEQFF.

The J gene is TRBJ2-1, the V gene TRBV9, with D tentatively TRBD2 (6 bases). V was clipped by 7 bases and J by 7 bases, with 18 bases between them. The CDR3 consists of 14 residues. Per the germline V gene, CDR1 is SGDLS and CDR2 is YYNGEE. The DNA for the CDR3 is TGTGCCAGCGTCCGGGACTCCGTAAGGAATGAGCAGTTCTTC. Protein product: CASVRDSVRNEQFF.

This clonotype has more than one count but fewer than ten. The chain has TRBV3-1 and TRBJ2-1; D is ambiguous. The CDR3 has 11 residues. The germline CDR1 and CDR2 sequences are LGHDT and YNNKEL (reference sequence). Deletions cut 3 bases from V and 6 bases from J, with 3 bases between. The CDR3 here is CASSQTNEQFF. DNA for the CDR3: TGTGCCAGCAGCCAGACCAATGAGCAGTTCTTC.

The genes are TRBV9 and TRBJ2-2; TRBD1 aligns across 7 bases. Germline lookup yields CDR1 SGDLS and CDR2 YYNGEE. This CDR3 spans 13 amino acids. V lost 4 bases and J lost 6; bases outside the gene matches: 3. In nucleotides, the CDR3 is TGTGCCAGCAGCATAGGACAGGCCGGGGAGCTGTTTTTT. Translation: CASSIGQAGELFF.

CDR3: CASSYRFSSTDTQYF. The CDR3 DNA reads TGTGCCAGCAGCTACAGGTTCTCTAGCACAGATACGCAGTATTTT. The J gene is TRBJ2-3, the V gene TRBV7-3; possible D gene TRBD1, 5 bases. Germline loops: CDR1 SGHTA, CDR2 FQGTGA. The V end was cut by 4 bases, the J end by 0 bases, with 11 bases between. The CDR3 runs 15 residues.

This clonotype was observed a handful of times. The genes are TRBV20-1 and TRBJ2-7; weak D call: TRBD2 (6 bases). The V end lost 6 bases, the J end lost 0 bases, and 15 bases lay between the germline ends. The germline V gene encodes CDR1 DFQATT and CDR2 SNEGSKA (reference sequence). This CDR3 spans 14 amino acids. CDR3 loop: CSARDFRSSYEQYF. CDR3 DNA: TGCAGTGCCCGGGACTTTCGCAGCTCCTACGAGCAGTACTTC.

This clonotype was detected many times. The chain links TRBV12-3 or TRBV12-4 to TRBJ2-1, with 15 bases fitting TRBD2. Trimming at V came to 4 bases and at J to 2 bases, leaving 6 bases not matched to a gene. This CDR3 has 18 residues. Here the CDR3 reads CASSWRTSGRDPYNEQFF. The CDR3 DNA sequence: TGTGCCAGCAGTTGGCGGACTAGCGGGAGGGACCCCTACAATGAGCAGTTCTTC.

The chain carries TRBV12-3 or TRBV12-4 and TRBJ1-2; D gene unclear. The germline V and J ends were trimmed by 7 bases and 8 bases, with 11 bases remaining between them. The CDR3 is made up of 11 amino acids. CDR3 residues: CASTAMGGYTF. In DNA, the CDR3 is TGTGCCAGCACCGCGATGGGGGGCTACACCTTC.

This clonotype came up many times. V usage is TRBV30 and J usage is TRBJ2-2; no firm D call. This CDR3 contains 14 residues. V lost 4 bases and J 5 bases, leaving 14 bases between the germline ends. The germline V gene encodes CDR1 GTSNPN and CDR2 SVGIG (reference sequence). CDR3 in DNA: TGTGCCTGGACATCTAGAAGGGCGACCGGGGAGCTGTTTTTT. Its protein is CAWTSRRATGELFF.

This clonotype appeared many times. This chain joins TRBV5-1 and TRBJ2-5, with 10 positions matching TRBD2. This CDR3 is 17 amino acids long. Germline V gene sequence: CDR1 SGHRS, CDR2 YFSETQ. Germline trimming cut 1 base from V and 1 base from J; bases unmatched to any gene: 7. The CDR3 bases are TGCGCCAGCAGCTTGTTTGGGACTAGCGACCCCCAAGAGACCCAGTACTTC. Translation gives CASSLFGTSDPQETQYF.

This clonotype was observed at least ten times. The CDR3 loop is CASSLWTSGSTGELFF. The CDR3 nucleotides read TGCGCCAGCAGCCTGTGGACTAGCGGGAGTACCGGGGAGCTGTTTTTT. The V call is TRBV5-1, the J call TRBJ2-2; 13 bases align to TRBD2. This CDR3 is built from 16 residues. J was trimmed by 5 bases and V by 4 bases; bases with no gene match: 5. CDR1 SGHRS and CDR2 YFSETQ come from the germline V gene.